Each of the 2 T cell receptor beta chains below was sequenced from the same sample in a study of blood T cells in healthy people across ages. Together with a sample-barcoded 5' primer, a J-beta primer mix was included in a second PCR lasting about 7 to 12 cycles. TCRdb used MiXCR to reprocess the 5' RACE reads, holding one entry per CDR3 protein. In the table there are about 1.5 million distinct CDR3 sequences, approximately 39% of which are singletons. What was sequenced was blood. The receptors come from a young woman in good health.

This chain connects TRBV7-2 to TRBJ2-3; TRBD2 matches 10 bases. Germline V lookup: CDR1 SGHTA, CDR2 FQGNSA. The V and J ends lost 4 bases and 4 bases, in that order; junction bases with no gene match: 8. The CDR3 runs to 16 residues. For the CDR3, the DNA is TGTGCCAGCAGCTCCCTAGGAGCGGGGGGGCCAGATACGCAGTATTTT. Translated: CASSSLGAGGPDTQYF.

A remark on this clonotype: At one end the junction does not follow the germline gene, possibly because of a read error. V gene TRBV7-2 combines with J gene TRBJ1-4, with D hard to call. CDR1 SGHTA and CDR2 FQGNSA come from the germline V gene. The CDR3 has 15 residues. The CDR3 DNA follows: TGTGCCTGCAGCTCCACCGGATTAAGAGGCGAAAAACTGTTTTTT. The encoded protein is CACSSTGLRGEKLFF.